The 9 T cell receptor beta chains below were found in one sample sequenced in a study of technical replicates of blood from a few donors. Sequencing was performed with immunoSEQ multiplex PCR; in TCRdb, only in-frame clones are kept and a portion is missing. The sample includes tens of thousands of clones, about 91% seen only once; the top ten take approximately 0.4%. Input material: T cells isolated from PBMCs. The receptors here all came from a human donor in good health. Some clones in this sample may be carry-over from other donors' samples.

The CDR3 DNA reads as TGTGCCAGCAGCGTAGTTATCACCGGGGAGCTGTTTTTT. Translation gives CASSVVITGELFF. The gene calls are TRBV9 and TRBJ2-2; D is ambiguous. The CDR3 totals 13 residues. Per the germline V gene, CDR1 is SGDLS and CDR2 is YYNGEE. The V gene lost 0 bases and the J gene lost 4 bases, with 4 bases spanning the gap.

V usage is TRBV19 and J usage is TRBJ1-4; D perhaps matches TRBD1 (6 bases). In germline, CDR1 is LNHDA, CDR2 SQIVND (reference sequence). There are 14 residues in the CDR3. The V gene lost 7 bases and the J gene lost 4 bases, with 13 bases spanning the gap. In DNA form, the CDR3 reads TGTGCCAGTAATCCGGGACAAAATAATGAAAAACTGTTTTTT. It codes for CASNPGQNNEKLFF.

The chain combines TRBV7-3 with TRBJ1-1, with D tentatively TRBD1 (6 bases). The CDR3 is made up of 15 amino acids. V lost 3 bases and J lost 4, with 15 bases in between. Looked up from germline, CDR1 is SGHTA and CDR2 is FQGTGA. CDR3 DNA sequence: TGTGCCAGCAGCTTTAATGGGGGGGCCGTCACTGAAGCTTTCTTT. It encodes CASSFNGGAVTEAFF.

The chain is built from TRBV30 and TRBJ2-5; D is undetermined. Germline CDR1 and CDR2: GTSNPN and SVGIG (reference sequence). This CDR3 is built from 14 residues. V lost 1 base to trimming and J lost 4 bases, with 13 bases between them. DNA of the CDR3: TGTGCCTGGAGTGGTAATAGCCTGGGAGAGACCCAGTACTTC. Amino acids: CAWSGNSLGETQYF.

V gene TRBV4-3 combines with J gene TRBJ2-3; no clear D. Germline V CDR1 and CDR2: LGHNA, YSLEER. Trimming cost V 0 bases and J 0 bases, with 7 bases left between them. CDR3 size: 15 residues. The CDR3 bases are TGCGCCAGCAGCCAAGATTACTCTAGCACAGATACGCAGTATTTT. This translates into CASSQDYSSTDTQYF.

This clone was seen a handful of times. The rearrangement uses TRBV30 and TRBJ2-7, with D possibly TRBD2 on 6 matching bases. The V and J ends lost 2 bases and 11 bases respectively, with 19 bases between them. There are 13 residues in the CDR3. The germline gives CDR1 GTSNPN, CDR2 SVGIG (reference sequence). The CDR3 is CAWSHNAAGPKYF. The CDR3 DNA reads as TGTGCCTGGAGTCACAATGCAGCGGGTCCGAAGTACTTC.

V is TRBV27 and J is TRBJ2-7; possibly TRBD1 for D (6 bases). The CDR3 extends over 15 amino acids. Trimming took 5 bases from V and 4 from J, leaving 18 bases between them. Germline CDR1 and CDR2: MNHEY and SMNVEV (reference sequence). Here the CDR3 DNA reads TGTGCCAGCAGTCCACTTCTAGGCAGGGGATACGAGCAGTACTTC. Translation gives CASSPLLGRGYEQYF.

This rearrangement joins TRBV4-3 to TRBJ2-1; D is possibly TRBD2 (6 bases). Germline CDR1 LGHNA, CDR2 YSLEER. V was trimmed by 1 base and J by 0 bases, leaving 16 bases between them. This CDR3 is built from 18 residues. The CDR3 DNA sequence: TGCGCCAGCAGCCAAGTATTGCCACCGGGACTCTCCTACAATGAGCAGTTCTTC. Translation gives CASSQVLPPGLSYNEQFF.

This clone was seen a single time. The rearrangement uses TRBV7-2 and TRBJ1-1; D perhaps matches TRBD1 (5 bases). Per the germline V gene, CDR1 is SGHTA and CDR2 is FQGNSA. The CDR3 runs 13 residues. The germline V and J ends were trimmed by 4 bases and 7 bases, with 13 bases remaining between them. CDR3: CASSSPHRSEAFF. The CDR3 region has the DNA TGTGCCAGCAGCTCGCCTCACAGGAGTGAAGCTTTCTTT.